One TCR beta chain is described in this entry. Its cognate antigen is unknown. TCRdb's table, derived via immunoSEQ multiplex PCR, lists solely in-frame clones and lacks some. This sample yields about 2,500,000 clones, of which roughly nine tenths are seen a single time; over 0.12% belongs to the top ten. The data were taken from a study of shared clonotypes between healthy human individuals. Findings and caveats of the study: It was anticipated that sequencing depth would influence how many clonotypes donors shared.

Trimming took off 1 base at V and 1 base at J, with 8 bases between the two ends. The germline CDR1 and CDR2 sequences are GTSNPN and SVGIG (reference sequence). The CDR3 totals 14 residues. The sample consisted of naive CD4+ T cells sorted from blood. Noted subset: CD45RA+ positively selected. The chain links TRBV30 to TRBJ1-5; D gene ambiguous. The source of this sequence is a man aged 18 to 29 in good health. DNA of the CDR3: TGTGCCTGGAGTGCGGGGAAGAGCAATCAGCCCCAGCATTTT. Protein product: CAWSAGKSNQPQHF.